The 12 T cell receptor beta chains in this list originate from one sample, sequenced in a study of T cell repertoires in cytomegalovirus infection. TCRdb re-derived calls from the reads in MiXCR, one entry per CDR3 protein. The sample lists 200,000 to 300,000 distinct CDR3 sequences, roughly 10% occurring once. Sequenced sample: PBMCs. These receptors came from a human donor in good health (CMV status not recorded). Some clones in this sample may be carry-over from other donors' samples.

The chain recombines TRBV19 with TRBJ1-5; TRBD1 matches 8 bases. Germline CDR1 LNHDA, CDR2 SQIVND (reference sequence). After removal of 4 bases from V and 2 bases from J, the junction contained 4 bases not matched to a gene. CDR3 size: 15 residues. This CDR3 is CASSRGQAGNQPQHF. The CDR3 DNA reads TGTGCCAGTAGTAGGGGACAGGCCGGCAATCAGCCCCAGCATTTT. The variable domain in full, completed from reference TRBV19 and TRBJ1-5, reads DGGITQSPKYLFRKEGQNVTLSCEQNLNHDAMYWYRQDPGQGLRLIYYSQIVNDFQKGDIAEGYSVSREKKESFPLTVTSAQKNPTAFYLCASSRGQAGNQPQHFGDGTRLSIL.

J is TRBJ1-1 and V is TRBV12-3 or TRBV12-4; D is unresolved. Trimming took off 3 bases at V and 4 bases at J, with 12 bases between the two ends. CDR3 size: 14 residues. CDR3 protein: CASSFTASGTEAFF. CDR3 coding DNA: TGTGCCAGCAGTTTTACGGCGTCGGGCACTGAAGCTTTCTTT.

This clonotype has a count of ten or more. V and J are TRBV7-6 and TRBJ2-2; tentative D call: TRBD2 (6 bases). This CDR3 has 15 amino acids. Germline V gene lookup returns CDR1 SGHVS and CDR2 FNYEAQ. V shed 5 bases and J shed 0 bases, with 10 bases lying between them. The CDR3 bases are TGTGCCAGCAGCCGTAGCGGTCCGAACACCGGGGAGCTGTTTTTT. Protein: CASSRSGPNTGELFF. The full variable domain, in which reference TRBV7-6 and TRBJ2-2 provide the parts outside the CDR3, is GAGVSQSPRYKVTKRGQDVALRCDPISGHVSLYWYRQALGQGPEFLTYFNYEAQQDKSGLPNDRFSAERPEGSISTLTIQRTEQRDSAMYRCASSRSGPNTGELFFGEGSRLTVL.

This clonotype came up many times. The chain couples TRBV9 to TRBJ1-5; 8 nucleotides agree with TRBD1. In germline, CDR1 is SGDLS, CDR2 YYNGEE. The length of the CDR3 is 14 residues. Trimming took 7 bases from V and 0 from J; bases not matched to a gene: 3. Written as DNA, the CDR3 is TGTGCCAGCGGACAGGGTAATAGCAATCAGCCCCAGCATTTT. This encodes CASGQGNSNQPQHF.

The chain couples TRBV6-2 or TRBV6-3 to TRBJ2-1; tentatively, D is TRBD2 (5 bases). Trimming removed 2 bases from V and 6 bases from J, with 8 bases in between. CDR3 length equals 13 residues. The germline V gene has CDR1 MNHEY and CDR2 SVGEGT. The CDR3 loop reads CASSYPGINEQFF. The CDR3 DNA is TGTGCCAGCAGTTACCCGGGAATCAATGAGCAGTTCTTC.

There are many counts of this clonotype. This chain connects TRBV7-2 to TRBJ1-3; 7 bases fit TRBD1. Trimming removed 4 bases from V and 0 bases from J; junction bases left unmatched: 12. In germline, CDR1 is SGHTA, CDR2 FQGNSA. CDR3 length: 18 residues. CDR3 sequence (DNA): TGTGCCAGCAGCTCCCTCCCGGGACAGAAAATCTCTGGAAACACCATATATTTT. As protein: CASSSLPGQKISGNTIYF.

In this sample, this clonotype turned up once. This may be a read error, as it is one base from a much larger clone. CDR3 in amino acids: CAINGRDLQPQHF. As DNA, the CDR3 is TGTGCCATCAACGGGAGAGACCTTCAGCCCCAGCATTTT. The gene calls are TRBV6-6 and TRBJ1-5; no definite D call. Trimming pared 10 bases from V and 6 bases from J, leaving 16 bases between. The CDR3 runs 13 residues. Germline assignment: CDR1 MNHNY and CDR2 SVGAGI (reference sequence).

This clonotype appeared many times. Here the CDR3 reads CASSMKTSGNTIYF. In DNA, the CDR3 is TGTGCCAGTAGTATGAAGACCTCTGGAAACACCATATATTTT. The rearrangement uses TRBV19 and TRBJ1-3; D is unclear. CDR1 and CDR2 from the germline V gene are LNHDA and SQIVND (reference sequence). This CDR3 is built from 14 residues. Trimming removed 3 bases from V and 0 bases from J, with 6 bases in between.

Ten or more counts support this clonotype. The V gene is TRBV12-3 or TRBV12-4, the J gene TRBJ2-7; TRBD2 matches at 14 bases. V was clipped by 6 bases and J by 7 bases; unmatched bases: 5. CDR3 size: 14 residues. CDR3 coding DNA: TGTGCCAGCAGCTCGGGACTAGCGGGGGATGAGCAGTACTTC. Translating it yields CASSSGLAGDEQYF.

This clonotype came up many times. The chain uses TRBV28 and TRBJ1-1, with 7 bases identical to TRBD1. This CDR3 is built from 16 residues. V dropped 3 bases and J dropped 0; count of bases not matched to a gene: 7. The V gene's germline CDR1 is MDHEN and CDR2 SYDVKM. The CDR3 DNA reads as TGTGCCAGCAGTTTCGCGACAGGGCAAATGAACACTGAAGCTTTCTTT. It is translated as CASSFATGQMNTEAFF.

This clonotype was counted at least ten times. This chain connects TRBV9 to TRBJ2-7; no reliable D call. This CDR3 is built from 13 residues. From germline, CDR1 is SGDLS and CDR2 YYNGEE. V lost 0 bases and J 5 bases, leaving 9 bases between the germline ends. CDR3: CASSVGEVNEQYF. The CDR3 DNA reads TGTGCCAGCAGCGTAGGAGAAGTCAACGAGCAGTACTTC.

V usage is TRBV19 and J usage is TRBJ2-7; TRBD1 matches 9 bases. Trimming took 9 bases from V and 2 from J; bases not matched to a gene: 5. Germline CDR1 reads LNHDA; CDR2 reads SQIVND (reference sequence). This CDR3 is 13 amino acids long. The CDR3 DNA follows: TGTGCCAGCTGGGGACAGGGACCCTACGAGCAGTACTTC. Translating it yields CASWGQGPYEQYF. The full variable domain, rest sourced from reference TRBV19 and TRBJ2-7, is DGGITQSPKYLFRKEGQNVTLSCEQNLNHDAMYWYRQDPGQGLRLIYYSQIVNDFQKGDIAEGYSVSREKKESFPLTVTSAQKNPTAFYLCASWGQGPYEQYFGPGTRLTVT.